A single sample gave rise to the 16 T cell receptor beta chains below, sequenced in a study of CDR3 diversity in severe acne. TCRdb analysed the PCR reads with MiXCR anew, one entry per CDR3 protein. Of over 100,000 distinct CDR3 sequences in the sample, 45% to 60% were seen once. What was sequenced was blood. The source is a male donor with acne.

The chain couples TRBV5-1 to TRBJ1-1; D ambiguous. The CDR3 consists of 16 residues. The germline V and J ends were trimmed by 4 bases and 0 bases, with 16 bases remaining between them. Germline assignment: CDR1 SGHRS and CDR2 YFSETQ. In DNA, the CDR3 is TGCGCCAGCAGCCCCGAGACCGAACCAATGAACACTGAAGCTTTCTTT. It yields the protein CASSPETEPMNTEAFF.

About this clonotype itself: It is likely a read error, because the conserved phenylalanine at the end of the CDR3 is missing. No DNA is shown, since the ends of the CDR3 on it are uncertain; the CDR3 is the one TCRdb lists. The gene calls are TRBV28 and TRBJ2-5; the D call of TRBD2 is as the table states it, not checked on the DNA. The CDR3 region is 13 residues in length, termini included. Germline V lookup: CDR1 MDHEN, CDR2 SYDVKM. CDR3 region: CASERDRGYTFGS.

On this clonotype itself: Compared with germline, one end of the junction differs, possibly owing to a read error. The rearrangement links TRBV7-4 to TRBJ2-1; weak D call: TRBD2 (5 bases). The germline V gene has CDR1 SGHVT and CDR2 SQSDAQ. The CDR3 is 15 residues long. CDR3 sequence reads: CAGSPTGNPYNEQFF. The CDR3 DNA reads TGTGCCGGCAGCCCAACGGGAAACCCCTACAACGAGCAGTTCTTC.

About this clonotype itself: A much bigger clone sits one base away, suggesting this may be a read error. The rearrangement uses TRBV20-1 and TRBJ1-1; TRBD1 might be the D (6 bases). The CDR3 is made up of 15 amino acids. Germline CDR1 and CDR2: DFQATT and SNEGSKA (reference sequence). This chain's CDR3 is CSARRRGGKNTEASF. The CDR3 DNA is TGCAGTGCTAGACGTAGAGGGGGGAAGAACACTGAAGCTTCCTTT.

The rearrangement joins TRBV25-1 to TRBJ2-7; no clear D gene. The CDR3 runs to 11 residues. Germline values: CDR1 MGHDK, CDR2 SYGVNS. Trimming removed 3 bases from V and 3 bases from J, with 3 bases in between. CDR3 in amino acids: CASSEYYEQYF. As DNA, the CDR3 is TGTGCCAGCAGTGAGTACTACGAGCAGTACTTC.

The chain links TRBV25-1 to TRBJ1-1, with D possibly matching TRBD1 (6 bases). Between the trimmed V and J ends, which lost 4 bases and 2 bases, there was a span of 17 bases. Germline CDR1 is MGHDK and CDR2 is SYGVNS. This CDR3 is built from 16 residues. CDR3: CASSASPGTPNTEAFF. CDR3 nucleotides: TGTGCCAGCAGTGCCTCACCCGGGACACCCAACACTGAAGCTTTCTTT.

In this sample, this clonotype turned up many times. In nucleotides, the CDR3 is TGCAGTGCTAGAGATACTCGCGGGAGAGGCGCCGGGGAGCTGTTTTTT. Amino acids: CSARDTRGRGAGELFF. This chain connects TRBV20-1 to TRBJ2-2; 7 bases align to TRBD2. The CDR3 runs to 16 residues. V shed 0 bases, J shed 6 bases, and the junction held 10 bases outside the gene matches. CDR1 is DFQATT and CDR2 is SNEGSKA in the germline V gene (reference sequence).

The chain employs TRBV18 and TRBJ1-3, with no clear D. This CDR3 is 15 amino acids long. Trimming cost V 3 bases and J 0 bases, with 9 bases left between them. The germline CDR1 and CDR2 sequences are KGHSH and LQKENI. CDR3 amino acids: CASSPDGYSGNTIYF. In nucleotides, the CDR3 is TGTGCCAGCTCACCCGACGGCTACTCTGGAAACACCATATATTTT. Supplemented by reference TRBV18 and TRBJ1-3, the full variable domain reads NAGVMQNPRHLVRRRGQEARLRCSPMKGHSHVYWYRQLPEEGLKFMVYLQKENIIDESGMPKERFSAEFPKEGPSILRIQQVVRGDSAAYFCASSPDGYSGNTIYFGEGSWLTVV.

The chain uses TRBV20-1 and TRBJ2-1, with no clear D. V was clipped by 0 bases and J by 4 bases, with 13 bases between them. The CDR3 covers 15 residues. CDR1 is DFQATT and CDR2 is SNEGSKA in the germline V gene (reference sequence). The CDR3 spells CSARDVIARYNEQFF. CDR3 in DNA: TGCAGTGCTAGAGATGTAATAGCTAGGTACAATGAGCAGTTCTTC.

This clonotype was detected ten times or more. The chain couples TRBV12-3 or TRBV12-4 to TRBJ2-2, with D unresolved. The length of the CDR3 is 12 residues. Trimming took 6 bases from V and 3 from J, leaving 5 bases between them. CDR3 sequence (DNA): TGTGCCAGCAGCCTCGACACCGGGGAGCTGTTTTTT. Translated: CASSLDTGELFF.

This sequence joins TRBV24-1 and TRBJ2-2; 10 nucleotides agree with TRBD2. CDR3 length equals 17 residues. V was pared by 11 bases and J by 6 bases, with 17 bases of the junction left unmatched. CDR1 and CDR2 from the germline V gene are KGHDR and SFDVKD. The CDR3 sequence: CAISRPPGLAWAGELFF. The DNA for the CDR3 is TGTGCCATCAGCAGACCTCCGGGACTAGCGTGGGCCGGGGAGCTGTTTTTT.

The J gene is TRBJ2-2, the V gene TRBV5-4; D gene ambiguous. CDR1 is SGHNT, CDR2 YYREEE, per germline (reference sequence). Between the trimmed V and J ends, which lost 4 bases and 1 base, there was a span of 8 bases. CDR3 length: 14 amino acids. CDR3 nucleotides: TGTGCCAGCAGCGAGGCCCAGAACACCGGGGAGCTGTTTTTT. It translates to CASSEAQNTGELFF.

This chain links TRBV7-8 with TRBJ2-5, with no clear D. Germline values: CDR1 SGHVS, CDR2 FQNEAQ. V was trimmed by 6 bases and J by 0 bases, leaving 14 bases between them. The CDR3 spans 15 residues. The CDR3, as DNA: TGTGCCAGCAGTTTATCGTCATCCTACCAAGAGACCCAGTACTTC. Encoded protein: CASSLSSSYQETQYF.

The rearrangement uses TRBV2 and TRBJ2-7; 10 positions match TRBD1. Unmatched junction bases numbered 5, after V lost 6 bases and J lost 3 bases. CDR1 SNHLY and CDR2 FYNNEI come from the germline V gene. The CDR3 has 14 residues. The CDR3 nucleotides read TGTGCCAGCAGGAGCGGACAGGGGGACTACGAGCAGTACTTC. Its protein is CASRSGQGDYEQYF.

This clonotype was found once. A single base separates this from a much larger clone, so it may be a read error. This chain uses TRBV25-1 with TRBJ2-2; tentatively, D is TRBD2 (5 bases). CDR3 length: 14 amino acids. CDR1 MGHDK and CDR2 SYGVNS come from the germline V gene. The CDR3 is CASSENFKPGEPFF. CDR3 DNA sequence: TGTGCCAGCAGTGAAAACTTTAAGCCCGGGGAGCCGTTTTTT. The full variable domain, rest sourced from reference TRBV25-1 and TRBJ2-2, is EADIYQTPRYLVIGTGKKITLECSQTMGHDKMYWYQQDPGMELHLIHYSYGVNSTEKGDLSSESTVSRIRTEHFPLTLESARPSHTSQYLCASSENFKPGEPFFGEGSRLTVL.

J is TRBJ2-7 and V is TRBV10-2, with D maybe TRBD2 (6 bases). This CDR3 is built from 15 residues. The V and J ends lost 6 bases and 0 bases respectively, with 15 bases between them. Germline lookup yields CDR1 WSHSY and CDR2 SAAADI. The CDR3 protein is CASRVDSGTSYEQYF. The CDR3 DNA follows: TGCGCCAGCAGGGTTGATAGCGGTACCTCCTACGAGCAGTACTTC.